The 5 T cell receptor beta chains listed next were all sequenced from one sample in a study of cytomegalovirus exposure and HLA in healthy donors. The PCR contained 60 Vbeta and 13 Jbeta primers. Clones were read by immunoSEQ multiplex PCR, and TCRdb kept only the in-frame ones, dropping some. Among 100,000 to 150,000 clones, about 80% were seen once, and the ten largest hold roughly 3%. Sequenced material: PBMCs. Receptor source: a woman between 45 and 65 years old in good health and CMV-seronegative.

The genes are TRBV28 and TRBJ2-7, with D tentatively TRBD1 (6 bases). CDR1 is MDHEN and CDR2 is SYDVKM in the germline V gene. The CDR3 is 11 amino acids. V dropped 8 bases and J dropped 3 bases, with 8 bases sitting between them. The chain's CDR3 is CASRTVYEQYF. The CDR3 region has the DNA TGTGCCAGCCGGACAGTCTACGAGCAGTACTTC.

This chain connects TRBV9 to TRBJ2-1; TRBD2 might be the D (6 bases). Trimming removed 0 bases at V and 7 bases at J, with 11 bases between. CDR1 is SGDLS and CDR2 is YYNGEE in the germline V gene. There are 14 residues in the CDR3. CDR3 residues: CASSVALAINEQFF. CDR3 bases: TGTGCCAGCAGCGTAGCACTAGCTATTAATGAGCAGTTCTTC.

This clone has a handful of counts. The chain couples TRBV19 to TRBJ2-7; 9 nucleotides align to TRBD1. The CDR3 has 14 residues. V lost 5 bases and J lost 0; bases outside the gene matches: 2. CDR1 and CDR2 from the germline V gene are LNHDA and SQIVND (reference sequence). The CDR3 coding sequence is TGTGCCAGTAGTGTACAGGGGGCCTCCTACGAGCAGTACTTC. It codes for CASSVQGASYEQYF.

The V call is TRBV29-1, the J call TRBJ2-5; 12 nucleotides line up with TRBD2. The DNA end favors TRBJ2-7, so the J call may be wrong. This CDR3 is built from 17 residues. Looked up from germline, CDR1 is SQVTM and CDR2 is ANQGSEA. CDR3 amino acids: CSVEDQPLAGGAYEQYF. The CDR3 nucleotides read TGCAGCGTTGAAGATCAACCCCTAGCGGGAGGGGCCTACGAGCAGTACTTC.

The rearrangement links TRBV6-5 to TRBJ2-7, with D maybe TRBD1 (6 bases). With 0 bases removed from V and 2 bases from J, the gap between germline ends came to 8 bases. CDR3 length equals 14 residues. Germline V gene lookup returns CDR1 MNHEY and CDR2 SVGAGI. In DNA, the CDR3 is TGTGCCAGCAGTTACTCCCAGGGGCCCTACGAGCAGTACTTC. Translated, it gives CASSYSQGPYEQYF.